This T cell receptor beta chain stems from a study of blood T cell repertoires in COVID-19. Overall study: Both acute and convalescent COVID-19 samples were obtained from the United States, Italy and Spain.

Authors' methods: From reference gene primer amplification, estimates of nucleated cell counts were derived. Profiled with immunoSEQ multiplex PCR; TCRdb holds only in-frame clones, not every one. V and J calls and clone size follow that table, whereas D and trimming were derived from the DNA. The sample carries tens of thousands of clones, approximately 80% recorded once. Germline V CDR1 and CDR2: SGHNT, YENEEA. Trimming removed 4 bases from V and 2 bases from J; junction bases left unmatched: 6. The CDR3 totals 16 residues. V is TRBV11-3 and J is TRBJ2-2; TRBD1 matches 8 bases. The receptor was isolated from a man aged 65 to 79 with acute or convalescent COVID-19. Specimen: peripheral blood. The CDR3 sequence is CASSYDRGGNTGELFF. The CDR3 DNA reads as TGTGCCAGCAGCTATGACAGGGGAGGTAACACCGGGGAGCTGTTTTTT.